The present T cell receptor beta chain was sequenced within a study of OX40 agonist ivuxolimab in advanced cancers. Across the whole study: In this cohort, patients received ivuxolimab, an agonistic anti-OX40 (CD134) antibody. Of mixed ages from 23 to 79 and averaging about 56 years, the group was about 80% male. Partial responses were achieved by three patients, one with hepatocellular carcinoma and two with cutaneous melanoma.

TCRdb's copy holds only in-frame clones and misses some; the assay was immunoSEQ multiplex PCR. The sample lists about 100,000 clones; about 88% were seen once. Whole-study results and caveats: Clonal expansion was seen in CD4+ and CD8+ blood T cells by week 6 at 0.1 to 3.0 mg/kg.

This clone was seen once. Its antigen remains unidentified. The sequencing used CD4+ or CD8+ T cells sorted from blood, collected in a trial of the OX40 agonist ivuxolimab. The TCR was taken from an adult with an advanced solid tumor such as melanoma, head and neck, liver or kidney cancer.

The CDR3 nucleotides read TGCGCCAGCAGCCAAGATGGGACTAGCGGGGGATCGGATACGCAGTATTTT. Residues: CASSQDGTSGGSDTQYF. The rearrangement uses TRBV4-1 and TRBJ2-3, with TRBD2 matching 14 bases. Per germline, CDR1 MGHRA and CDR2 YSYEKL. The CDR3 runs 17 residues. The ends lost 0 bases at V and 6 bases at J; junction bases unmatched: 5.